This record covers a single T cell receptor (beta chain). Looked up from germline, CDR1 is MNHEY and CDR2 is SVGAGI. The V and J ends lost 7 bases and 7 bases, in that order; junction bases with no gene match: 4. This CDR3 has 13 amino acids. The method was immunoSEQ multiplex PCR; TCRdb's version includes in-frame clones alone and lacks a portion of them. The top ten clones hold roughly 0.9% of a sample with tens of thousands of clones, 85% to 95% of them seen once. These data originate in a study of PD-L1 blockade in urothelial cancer. Study at large: Males with bladder-origin urothelial cancer made up about 85% of the roughly 29 patients. Blood gave a median about 150,000 T cells. Each patient had 0 to 3 earlier chemotherapy regimens.

Time point of the sample: peripheral blood 6 weeks after treatment start. Patient sample counts ranged from 1 to 8, pretreatment and on-treatment. This chain joins TRBV6-5 and TRBJ1-6, with 7 positions matching TRBD1. This clonotype was obtained from a woman of 80 years or more with urothelial cancer. This material consisted of PBMCs, taken around atezolizumab (anti-PD-L1) treatment. CDR3 coding DNA: TGTGCCAGCACCGAGACAGGGAATTCACCCCTCCACTTT. Translation: CASTETGNSPLHF.